This TCR beta chain was documented in a study of long-term antiretroviral therapy in people with HIV. Sequencing relied on immunoSEQ assay v3.0, run at survey level. Profiled with immunoSEQ multiplex PCR; TCRdb holds only in-frame clones, not every one. The sample has roughly 25,000 clones; approximately 79% are singletons. In the case of this clone: The target antigen is unknown.

Regarding the study as a whole: Following ART, diversity rose but still fell short of transplant donor controls. Repertoire composition at all time points was dominated by clones that had expanded before ART. Controls had broader CDR3 length ranges than HIV repertoires did.

The sample in question was unsorted PBMCs, obtained 2.1 years after starting antiretroviral therapy. This sequence was found in a man aged 30-40 years with HIV.

The CDR3 here is CASSLGTGGNSPLHF. CDR3 sequence (DNA): TGTGCCAGCAGCCTCGGGACAGGGGGGAATTCACCCCTCCACTTT. This chain joins TRBV6-6 and TRBJ1-6, with TRBD1 identical over 11 bases. The CDR3 runs 15 residues. J lost 7 bases, V lost 6 bases, and 5 bases had no gene match. Germline values: CDR1 MNHNY, CDR2 SVGAGI (reference sequence).